One sample yielded the 12 T cell receptor beta chains listed below, sequenced in a study of T cell responses to AZD1222 COVID-19 vaccine. Here immunoSEQ multiplex PCR was the method, and the copy in TCRdb shows in-frame clones only, minus some. The sample records 250,000 to 300,000 clones, around 93% being singletons. The sample consisted of peripheral blood, taken 28 days after the second AZD1222 dose. The receptors here all came from an adult who received the AZD1222 COVID-19 vaccine.

V gene TRBV7-2 combines with J gene TRBJ1-1, with D tentatively TRBD1 (6 bases). Trimming removed 4 bases at V and 10 bases at J, with 22 bases between. This CDR3 spans 15 amino acids. CDR1 is SGHTA and CDR2 is FQGNSA in the germline V gene. CDR3 sequence (DNA): TGTGCCAGCAGCTCACGGGGGGCTTTAGTCTGGGGAGCTTTCTTT. Translated, it gives CASSSRGALVWGAFF.

J is TRBJ2-2 and V is TRBV28; D call uncertain. Trimming took 4 bases from V and 4 from J, leaving 13 bases between them. This CDR3 contains 15 residues. Per germline, CDR1 MDHEN and CDR2 SYDVKM. The CDR3 sequence is CASSSANPSTGELFF. CDR3 nucleotide sequence: TGTGCCAGCAGTTCGGCCAACCCAAGCACCGGGGAGCTGTTTTTT.

This clone was seen once. The CDR3 region is CASSGGRPPYEQYF. CDR3 sequence (DNA): TGTGCCAGCAGTGGGGGTCGGCCCCCCTACGAGCAGTACTTC. The chain recombines TRBV28 with TRBJ2-7, with D perhaps being TRBD1 or TRBD2 (5 bases each). This CDR3 has 14 residues. The ends were cut back, 5 bases at V and 2 bases at J, with 13 bases in the middle. Germline V gives CDR1 MDHEN, CDR2 SYDVKM. The full variable domain, rest sourced from reference TRBV28 and TRBJ2-7, is DVKVTQSSRYLVKRTGEKVFLECVQDMDHENMFWYRQDPGLGLRLIYFSYDVKMKEKGDIPEGYSVSREKKERFSLILESASTNQTSMYLCASSGGRPPYEQYFGPGTRLTVT.

CDR3 nucleotides: TGTGCCAGCAGTTTAGGAGCGGGAGTTTACTACGAGCAGTACTTC. Its protein is CASSLGAGVYYEQYF. This chain links TRBV28 with TRBJ2-7; 8 bases are shared with TRBD2. Germline V gene lookup returns CDR1 MDHEN and CDR2 SYDVKM. V shed 2 bases, J shed 3 bases, and the junction held 6 bases outside the gene matches. The CDR3 contains 15 residues.

The gene calls are TRBV9 and TRBJ2-1; the match to TRBD2 covers 12 bases. Germline V gene sequence: CDR1 SGDLS, CDR2 YYNGEE. The V and J ends lost 4 bases and 10 bases, in that order; junction bases with no gene match: 12. This CDR3 is 16 amino acids long. CDR3 DNA sequence: TGTGCCAGCAGCCCGCCTAGCGGGAGGGGGGCAGGCGAGCAGTTCTTC. Its protein product is CASSPPSGRGAGEQFF.

The gene calls are TRBV13 and TRBJ1-5; TRBD1 might be the D (5 bases). Deletions cut 10 bases from V and 3 bases from J, with 13 bases between. The CDR3 has 13 amino acids. Germline values: CDR1 PRHDT, CDR2 FYEKMQ (reference sequence). For the CDR3, the DNA is TGTGCCACCGAAACAGGACCCAATCAGCCCCAGCATTTT. The encoded protein is CATETGPNQPQHF.

The count of this clone is one. The V gene is TRBV4-3, the J gene TRBJ2-6; maybe TRBD1 (5 bases). The CDR3 totals 17 residues. V shed 0 bases and J shed 4 bases, with 13 bases lying between them. From germline, CDR1 is LGHNA and CDR2 YSLEER. The CDR3 DNA reads as TGCGCCAGCAGCCAAGATTTAACGGCAGGGGGGGCCAACGTCCTGACTTTC. Translation gives CASSQDLTAGGANVLTF.

The chain carries TRBV5-6 and TRBJ1-1; D is unresolved. V shed 0 bases and J shed 14 bases, with 11 bases lying between them. Per germline, CDR1 SGHDT and CDR2 YYEEEE. The CDR3 covers 11 residues. The CDR3 sequence: CASSLATVTFF. The CDR3 nucleotides read TGTGCCAGCAGCTTGGCCACCGTAACCTTCTTT. The full variable domain, with the rest looked up from reference TRBV5-6 and TRBJ1-1, is DAGVTQSPTHLIKTRGQQVTLRCSPKSGHDTVSWYQQALGQGPQFIFQYYEEEERQRGNFPDRFSGHQFPNYSSELNVNALLLGDSALYLCASSLATVTFFGQGTRLTVV.

This chain links TRBV9 with TRBJ1-6, with D possibly TRBD1 on 5 matching bases. In germline, CDR1 is SGDLS, CDR2 YYNGEE. CDR3 length: 17 amino acids. Trimming removed 3 bases from V and 4 bases from J, with 17 bases in between. Here the CDR3 reads CASSGNGGVQYNSPLHF. The CDR3 nucleotides read TGTGCCAGCAGCGGTAATGGAGGGGTTCAATATAATTCACCCCTCCACTTT.

The genes are TRBV7-9 and TRBJ1-2, with 12 bases fitting TRBD1. V gave up 3 bases and J gave up 8 bases; unmatched junction bases: 4. The germline gives CDR1 SEHNR, CDR2 FQNEAQ (reference sequence). The CDR3 consists of 14 residues. CDR3 DNA sequence: TGTGCCAGCAGCTTGGGACAGGGGGCTGGAGGCTACACCTTC. It specifies CASSLGQGAGGYTF.

The CDR3 nucleotides are TGCGCCAGCAGCCCCGTCCCGGGACAGGGGTCCTACGAGCAGTACTTC. This encodes CASSPVPGQGSYEQYF. The V call is TRBV5-1, the J call TRBJ2-7, with 10 bases aligning to TRBD1. CDR3 length: 16 residues. J gave up 1 base and V 4 bases, and 8 bases lay outside the gene matches. Looked up from germline, CDR1 is SGHRS and CDR2 is YFSETQ.

This chain uses TRBV9 with TRBJ2-1; D call uncertain. The CDR3 spans 15 residues. The V end was cut by 0 bases, the J end by 0 bases, with 7 bases between. The germline gives CDR1 SGDLS, CDR2 YYNGEE. CDR3 coding DNA: TGTGCCAGCAGCGTAGGAACAGCCTCCTACAATGAGCAGTTCTTC. It translates to CASSVGTASYNEQFF.